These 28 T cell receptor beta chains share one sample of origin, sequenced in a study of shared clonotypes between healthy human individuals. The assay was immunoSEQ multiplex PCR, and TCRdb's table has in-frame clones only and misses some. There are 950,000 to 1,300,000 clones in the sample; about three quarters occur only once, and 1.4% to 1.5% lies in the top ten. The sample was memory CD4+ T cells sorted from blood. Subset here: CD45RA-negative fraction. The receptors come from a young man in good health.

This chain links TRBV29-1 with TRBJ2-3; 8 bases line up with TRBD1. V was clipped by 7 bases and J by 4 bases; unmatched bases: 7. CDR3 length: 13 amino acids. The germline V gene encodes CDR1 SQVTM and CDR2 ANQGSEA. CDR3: CSAMGQVADTQYF. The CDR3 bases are TGCAGCGCAATGGGACAGGTTGCAGATACGCAGTATTTT.

In DNA, the CDR3 is TGTGCCAGCAGCCAAAGGGACTTAGCGAGAGAGACCCAGTACTTC. It specifies CASSQRDLARETQYF. The rearrangement joins TRBV28 to TRBJ2-5; maybe TRBD2 (6 bases). Trimming removed 6 bases at V and 4 bases at J, with 18 bases between. CDR1 and CDR2 (germline): MDHEN, SYDVKM. This CDR3 contains 15 residues.

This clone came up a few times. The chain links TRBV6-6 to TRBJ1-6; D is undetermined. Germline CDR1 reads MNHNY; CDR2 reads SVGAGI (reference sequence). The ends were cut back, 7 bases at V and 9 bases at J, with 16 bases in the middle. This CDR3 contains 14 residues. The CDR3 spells CASIFQVLGSPLHF. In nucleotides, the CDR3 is TGTGCCAGCATTTTCCAGGTCCTGGGTTCACCCCTCCACTTT.

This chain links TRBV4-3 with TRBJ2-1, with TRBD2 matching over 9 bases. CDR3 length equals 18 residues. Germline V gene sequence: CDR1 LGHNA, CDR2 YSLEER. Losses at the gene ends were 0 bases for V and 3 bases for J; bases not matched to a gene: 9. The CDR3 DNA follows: TGCGCCAGCAGCCAAGACCCTGCCCCTAGCGGGAACTACAATGAGCAGTTCTTC. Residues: CASSQDPAPSGNYNEQFF.

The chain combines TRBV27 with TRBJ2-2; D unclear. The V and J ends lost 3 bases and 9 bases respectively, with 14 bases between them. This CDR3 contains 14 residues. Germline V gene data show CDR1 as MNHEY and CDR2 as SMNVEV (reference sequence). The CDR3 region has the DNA TGTGCCAGCAGTTTCGGGTCCTCGCGGCGGGAGCTGTTTTTT. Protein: CASSFGSSRRELFF.

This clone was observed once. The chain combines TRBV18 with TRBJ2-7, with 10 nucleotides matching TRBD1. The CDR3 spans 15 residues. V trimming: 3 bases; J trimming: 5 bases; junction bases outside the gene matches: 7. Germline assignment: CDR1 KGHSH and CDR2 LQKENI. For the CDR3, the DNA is TGTGCCAGCTCACCGATGACAGGGGGCCCCAACGAGCAGTACTTC. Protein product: CASSPMTGGPNEQYF.

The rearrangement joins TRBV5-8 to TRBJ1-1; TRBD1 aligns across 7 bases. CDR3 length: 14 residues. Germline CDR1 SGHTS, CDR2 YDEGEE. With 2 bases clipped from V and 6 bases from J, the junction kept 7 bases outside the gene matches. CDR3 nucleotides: TGTGCCAGCAGCTTAGGGGGCGCGGTATCTGAAGCTTTCTTT. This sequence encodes CASSLGGAVSEAFF. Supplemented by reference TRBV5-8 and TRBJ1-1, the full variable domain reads EAGVTQSPTHLIKTRGQQATLRCSPISGHTSVYWYQQALGLGLQFLLWYDEGEERNRGNFPPRFSGRQFPNYSSELNVNALELEDSALYLCASSLGGAVSEAFFGQGTRLTVV.

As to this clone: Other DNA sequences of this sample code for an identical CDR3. CDR3 sequence: CASSLGDRSYGYTF. DNA for the CDR3: TGCGCCAGCAGCTTGGGGGACAGAAGCTATGGCTACACCTTC. V gene TRBV5-1 combines with J gene TRBJ1-2; TRBD1 aligns across 7 bases. The CDR3 length is 14 residues. V shed 0 bases and J 4 bases; nucleotides not matched to a gene: 3. Germline loops: CDR1 SGHRS, CDR2 YFSETQ. Combining the CDR3 with reference TRBV5-1 and TRBJ1-2 gives the whole variable domain KAGVTQTPRYLIKTRGQQVTLSCSPISGHRSVSWYQQTPGQGLQFLFEYFSETQRNKGNFPGRFSGRQFSNSRSEMNVSTLELGDSALYLCASSLGDRSYGYTFGSGTRLTVV.

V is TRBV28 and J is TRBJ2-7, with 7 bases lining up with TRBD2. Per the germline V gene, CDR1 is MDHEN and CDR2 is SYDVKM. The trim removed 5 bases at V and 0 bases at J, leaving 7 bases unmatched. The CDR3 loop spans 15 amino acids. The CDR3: CASSLADRTSYEQYF. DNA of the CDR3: TGTGCCAGCAGTCTAGCGGATCGTACCTCCTACGAGCAGTACTTC.

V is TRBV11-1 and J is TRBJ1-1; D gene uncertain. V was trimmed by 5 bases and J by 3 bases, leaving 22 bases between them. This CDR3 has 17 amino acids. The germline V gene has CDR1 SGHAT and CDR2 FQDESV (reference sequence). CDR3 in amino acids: CASSHGRRASPHTEAFF. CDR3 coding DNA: TGTGCCAGCAGCCACGGCCGGCGGGCCTCACCTCACACTGAAGCTTTCTTT.

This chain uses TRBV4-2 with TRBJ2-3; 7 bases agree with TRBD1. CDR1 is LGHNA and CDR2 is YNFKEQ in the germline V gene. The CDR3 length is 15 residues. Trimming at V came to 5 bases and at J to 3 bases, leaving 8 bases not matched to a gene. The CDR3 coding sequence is TGTGCCAGCAGCAGAGGGACAGACGCTACAGATACGCAGTATTTT. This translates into CASSRGTDATDTQYF.

In nucleotides, the CDR3 is TGTGCCAGCAGCGCCGGGTCAGGACAGGGGAACGAGCAGTACTTC. Its translation is CASSAGSGQGNEQYF. The chain carries TRBV9 and TRBJ2-7, with 9 positions matching TRBD1. Germline V gene sequence: CDR1 SGDLS, CDR2 YYNGEE. V was clipped by 3 bases and J by 5 bases; unmatched bases: 9. The CDR3 totals 15 residues.

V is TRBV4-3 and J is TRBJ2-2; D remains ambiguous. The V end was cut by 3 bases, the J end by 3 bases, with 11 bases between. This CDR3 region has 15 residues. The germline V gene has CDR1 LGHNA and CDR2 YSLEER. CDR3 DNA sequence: TGCGCCAGCAGCCAGATGGGAACCCACACCGGGGAGCTGTTTTTT. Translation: CASSQMGTHTGELFF.

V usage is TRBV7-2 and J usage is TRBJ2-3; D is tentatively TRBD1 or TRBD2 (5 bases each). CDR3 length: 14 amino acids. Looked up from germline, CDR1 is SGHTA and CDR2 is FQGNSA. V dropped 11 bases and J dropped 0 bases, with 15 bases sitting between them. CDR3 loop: CAQGGGSSTDTQYF. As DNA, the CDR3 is TGTGCCCAGGGCGGAGGATCTAGCACAGATACGCAGTATTTT.

The CDR3: CASSRTGNEQYF. DNA for the CDR3: TGTGCCAGCAGTAGGACAGGGAACGAGCAGTACTTC. This chain connects TRBV28 to TRBJ2-7; 8 bases map to TRBD1. The V segment lost 5 bases and the J segment 5 bases; nucleotides outside the gene matches: 2. This CDR3 is 12 amino acids long. The germline V gene encodes CDR1 MDHEN and CDR2 SYDVKM.

The CDR3 bases are TGTGCCAGCAGTTTCAGCGGGAAGAGCTCCTACGAGCAGTACTTC. As protein: CASSFSGKSSYEQYF. The rearrangement uses TRBV27 and TRBJ2-7, with TRBD2 matching over 7 bases. The germline V gene encodes CDR1 MNHEY and CDR2 SMNVEV (reference sequence). The CDR3 extends over 15 amino acids. After removal of 3 bases from V and 0 bases from J, the junction contained 5 bases not matched to a gene.

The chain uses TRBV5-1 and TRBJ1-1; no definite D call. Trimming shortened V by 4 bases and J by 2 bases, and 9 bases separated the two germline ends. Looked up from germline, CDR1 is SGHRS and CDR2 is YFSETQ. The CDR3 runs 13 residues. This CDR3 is CASSANSNTEAFF. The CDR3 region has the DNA TGCGCCAGCAGCGCAAACAGTAACACTGAAGCTTTCTTT. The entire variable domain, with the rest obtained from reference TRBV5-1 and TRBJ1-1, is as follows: KAGVTQTPRYLIKTRGQQVTLSCSPISGHRSVSWYQQTPGQGLQFLFEYFSETQRNKGNFPGRFSGRQFSNSRSEMNVSTLELGDSALYLCASSANSNTEAFFGQGTRLTVV.

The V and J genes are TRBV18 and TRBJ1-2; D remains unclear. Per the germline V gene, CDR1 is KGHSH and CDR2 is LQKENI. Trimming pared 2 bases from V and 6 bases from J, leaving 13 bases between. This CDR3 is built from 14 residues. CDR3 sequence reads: CASSPTSGVDGYTF. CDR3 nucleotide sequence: TGTGCCAGCTCACCAACGTCAGGCGTCGATGGCTACACCTTC.

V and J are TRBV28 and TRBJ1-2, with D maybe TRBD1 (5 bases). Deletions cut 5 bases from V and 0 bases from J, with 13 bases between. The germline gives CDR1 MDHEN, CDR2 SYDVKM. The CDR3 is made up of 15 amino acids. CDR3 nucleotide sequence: TGTGCCAGCAGTGCCGACAGAATTGCTAACTATGGCTACACCTTC. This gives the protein CASSADRIANYGYTF.

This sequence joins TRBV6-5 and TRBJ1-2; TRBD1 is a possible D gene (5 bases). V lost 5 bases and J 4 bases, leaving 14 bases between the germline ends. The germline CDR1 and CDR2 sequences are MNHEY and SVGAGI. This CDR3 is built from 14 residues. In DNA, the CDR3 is TGTGCCAGCAGTCGAATACAGGAGCCCTATGGCTACACCTTC. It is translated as CASSRIQEPYGYTF.

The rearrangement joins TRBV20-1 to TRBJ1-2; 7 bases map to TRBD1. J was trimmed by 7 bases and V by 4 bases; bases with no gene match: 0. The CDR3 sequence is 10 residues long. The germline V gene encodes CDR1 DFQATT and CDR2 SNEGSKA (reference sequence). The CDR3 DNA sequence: TGCAGTGCTAAGGGGGCTGGCTACACCTTC. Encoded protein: CSAKGAGYTF.

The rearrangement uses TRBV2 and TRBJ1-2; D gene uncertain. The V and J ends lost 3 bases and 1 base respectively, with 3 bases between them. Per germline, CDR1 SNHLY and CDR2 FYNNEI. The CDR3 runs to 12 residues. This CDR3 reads CASSDFNYGYTF. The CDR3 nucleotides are TGTGCCAGCAGTGACTTTAACTATGGCTACACCTTC.

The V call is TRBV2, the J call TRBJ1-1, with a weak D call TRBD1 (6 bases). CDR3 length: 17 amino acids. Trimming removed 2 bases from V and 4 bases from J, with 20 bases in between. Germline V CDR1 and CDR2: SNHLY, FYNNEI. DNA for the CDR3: TGTGCCAGCAGTGAAACTGGGGGCGCAGGCTGGAGCACTGAAGCTTTCTTT. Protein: CASSETGGAGWSTEAFF. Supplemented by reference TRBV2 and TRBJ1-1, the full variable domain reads EPEVTQTPSHQVTQMGQEVILRCVPISNHLYFYWYRQILGQKVEFLVSFYNNEISEKSEIFDDQFSVERPDGSNFTLKIRSTKLEDSAMYFCASSETGGAGWSTEAFFGQGTRLTVV.

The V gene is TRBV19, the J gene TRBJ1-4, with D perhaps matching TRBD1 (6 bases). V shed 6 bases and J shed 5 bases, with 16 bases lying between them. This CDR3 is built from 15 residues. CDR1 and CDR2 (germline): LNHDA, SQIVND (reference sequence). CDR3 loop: CASSALQGSNEKLFF. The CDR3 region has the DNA TGTGCCAGTAGCGCATTACAGGGCTCAAATGAAAAACTGTTTTTT. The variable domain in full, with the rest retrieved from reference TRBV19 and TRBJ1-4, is DGGITQSPKYLFRKEGQNVTLSCEQNLNHDAMYWYRQDPGQGLRLIYYSQIVNDFQKGDIAEGYSVSREKKESFPLTVTSAQKNPTAFYLCASSALQGSNEKLFFGSGTQLSVL.

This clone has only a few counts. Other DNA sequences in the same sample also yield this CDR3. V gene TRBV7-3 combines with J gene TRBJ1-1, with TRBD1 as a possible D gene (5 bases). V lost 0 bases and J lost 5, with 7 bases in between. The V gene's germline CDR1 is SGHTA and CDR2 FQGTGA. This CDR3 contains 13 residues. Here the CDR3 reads CASSLTRDTEAFF. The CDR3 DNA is TGTGCCAGCAGCTTAACCAGGGATACTGAAGCTTTCTTT.

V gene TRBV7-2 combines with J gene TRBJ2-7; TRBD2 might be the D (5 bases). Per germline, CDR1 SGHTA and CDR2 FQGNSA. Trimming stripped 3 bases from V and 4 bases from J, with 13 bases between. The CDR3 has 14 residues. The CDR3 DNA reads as TGTGCCAGCAGCTTTGAGGGCCTCTGGTACGAGCAGTACTTC. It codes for CASSFEGLWYEQYF.

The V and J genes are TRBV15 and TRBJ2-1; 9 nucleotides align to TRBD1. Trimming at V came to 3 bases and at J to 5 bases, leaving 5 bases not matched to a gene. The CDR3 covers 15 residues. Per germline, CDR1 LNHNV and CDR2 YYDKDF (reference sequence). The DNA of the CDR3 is TGTGCCACCAGCAGCCGACAGGGGGTAAACAATGAGCAGTTCTTC. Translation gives CATSSRQGVNNEQFF. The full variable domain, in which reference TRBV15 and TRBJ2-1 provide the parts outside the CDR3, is DAMVIQNPRYQVTQFGKPVTLSCSQTLNHNVMYWYQQKSSQAPKLLFHYYDKDFNNEADTPDNFQSRRPNTSFCFLDIRSPGLGDTAMYLCATSSRQGVNNEQFFGPGTRLTVL.

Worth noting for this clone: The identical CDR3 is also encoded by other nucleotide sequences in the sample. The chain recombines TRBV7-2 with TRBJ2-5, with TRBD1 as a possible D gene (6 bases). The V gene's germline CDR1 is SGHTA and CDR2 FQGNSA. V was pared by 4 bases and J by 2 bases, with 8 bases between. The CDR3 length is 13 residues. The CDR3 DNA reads TGTGCCAGCAGCTACAGGGTGCAAGAGACCCAGTACTTC. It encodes CASSYRVQETQYF.